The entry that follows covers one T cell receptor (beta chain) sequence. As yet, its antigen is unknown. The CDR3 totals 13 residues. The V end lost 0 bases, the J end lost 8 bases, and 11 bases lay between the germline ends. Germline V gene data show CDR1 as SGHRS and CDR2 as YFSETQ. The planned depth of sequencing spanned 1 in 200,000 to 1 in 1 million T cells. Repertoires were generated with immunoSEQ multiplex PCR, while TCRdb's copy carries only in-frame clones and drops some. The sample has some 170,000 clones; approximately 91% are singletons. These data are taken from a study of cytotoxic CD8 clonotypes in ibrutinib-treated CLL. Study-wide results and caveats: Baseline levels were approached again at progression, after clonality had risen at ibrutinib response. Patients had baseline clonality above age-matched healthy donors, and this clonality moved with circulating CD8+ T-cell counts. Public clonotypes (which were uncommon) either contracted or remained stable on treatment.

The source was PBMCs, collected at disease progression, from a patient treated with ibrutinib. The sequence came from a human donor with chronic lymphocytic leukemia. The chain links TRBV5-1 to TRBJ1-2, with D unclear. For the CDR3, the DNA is TGCGCCAGCAGCTTGGATGGGGTGTTGGGCTACACCTTC. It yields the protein CASSLDGVLGYTF.